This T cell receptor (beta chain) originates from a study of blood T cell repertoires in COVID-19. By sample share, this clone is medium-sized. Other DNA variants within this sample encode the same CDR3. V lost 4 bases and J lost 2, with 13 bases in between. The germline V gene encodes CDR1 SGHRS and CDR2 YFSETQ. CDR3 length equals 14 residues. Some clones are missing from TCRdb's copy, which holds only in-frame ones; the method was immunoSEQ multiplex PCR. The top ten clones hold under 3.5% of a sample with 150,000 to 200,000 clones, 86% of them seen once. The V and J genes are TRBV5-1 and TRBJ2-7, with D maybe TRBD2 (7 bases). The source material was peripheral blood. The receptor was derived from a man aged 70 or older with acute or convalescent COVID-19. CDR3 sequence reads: CASSLGGRAYEQYF. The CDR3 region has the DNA TGCGCCAGCAGCCTGGGGGGGCGGGCCTACGAGCAGTACTTC. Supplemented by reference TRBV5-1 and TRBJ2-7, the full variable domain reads KAGVTQTPRYLIKTRGQQVTLSCSPISGHRSVSWYQQTPGQGLQFLFEYFSETQRNKGNFPGRFSGRQFSNSRSEMNVSTLELGDSALYLCASSLGGRAYEQYFGPGTRLTVT.